Here is one TCR beta chain with its context. These data are taken from a study of blood T cell repertoires in COVID-19. The V end was cut by 1 base, the J end by 5 bases, with 17 bases between. CDR1 GTSNPN and CDR2 SVGIG come from the germline V gene (reference sequence). The CDR3 is 15 amino acids. The method was immunoSEQ multiplex PCR; TCRdb's version includes in-frame clones alone and lacks a portion of them. This table has tens of thousands of clones, 89% appearing once. The specimen was peripheral blood. The chain has TRBV30 and TRBJ1-2; D may be TRBD1 (5 bases). This TCR came from a man in his fifties or sixties with acute or convalescent COVID-19. CDR3 DNA: TGTGCCTGGAGTGCGGGGGGTCCGTTAGGATATGGCTACACCTTC. The encoded protein is CAWSAGGPLGYGYTF. Drawing the rest from reference TRBV30 and TRBJ1-2, the complete variable domain is SQTIHQWPATLVQPVGSPLSLECTVEGTSNPNLYWYRQAAGRGLQLLFYSVGIGQISSEVPQNLSASRPQDRQFILSSKKLLLSDSGFYLCAWSAGGPLGYGYTFGSGTRLTVV.